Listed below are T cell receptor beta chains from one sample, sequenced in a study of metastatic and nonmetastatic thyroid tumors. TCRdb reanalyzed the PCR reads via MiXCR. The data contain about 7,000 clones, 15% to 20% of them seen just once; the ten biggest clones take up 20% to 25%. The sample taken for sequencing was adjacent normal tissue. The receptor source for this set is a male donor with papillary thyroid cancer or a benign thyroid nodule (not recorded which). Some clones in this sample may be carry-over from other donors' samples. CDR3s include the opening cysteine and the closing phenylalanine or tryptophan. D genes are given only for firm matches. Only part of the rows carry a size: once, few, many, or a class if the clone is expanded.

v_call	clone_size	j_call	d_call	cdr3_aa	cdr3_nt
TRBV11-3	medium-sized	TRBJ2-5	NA	CASSLVSETQYF	TGTGCCAGCAGCTTAGTATCTGAGACCCAGTACTTC
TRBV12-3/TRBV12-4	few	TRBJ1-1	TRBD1	CASSLRTGESEAFF	TGTGCCAGCAGTCTGCGGACAGGGGAGTCGGAGGCTTTCTTT
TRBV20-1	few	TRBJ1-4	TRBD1	CSAVDRGREKLFF	TGCAGTGCCGTGGACAGGGGGCGCGAAAAACTGTTTTTT
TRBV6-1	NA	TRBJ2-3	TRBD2	CASSAGGGADTQYF	TGTGCCAGCAGTGCTGGGGGGGGGGCAGATACGCAGTATTTT
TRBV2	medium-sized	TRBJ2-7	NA	CAGAPRGYEQYF	TGTGCCGGTGCCCCACGGGGCTACGAGCAGTACTTC
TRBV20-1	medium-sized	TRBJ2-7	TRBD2	CSARTGTSGLYEQYF	TGCAGTGCTAGAACCGGGACTAGCGGGCTTTACGAGCAGTACTTC
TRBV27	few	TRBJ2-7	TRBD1	CASSSVYRDRDTYEQYF	TGTGCCAGCAGTTCCGTTTACCGGGACAGGGACACCTACGAGCAGTACTTC
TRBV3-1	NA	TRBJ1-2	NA	CASSQELSYGYTF	TGTGCCAGCAGCCAAGAACTAAGCTATGGCTACACCTTC
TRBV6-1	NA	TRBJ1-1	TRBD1	CASSPSGQEGNTEAFF	TGTGCCAGCAGTCCGTCAGGACAGGAAGGAAACACTGAAGCTTTCTTT
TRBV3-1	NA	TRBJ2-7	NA	CASSKTAGAYEQYF	TGTGCCAGCAGCAAGACCGCCGGGGCTTACGAGCAGTACTTC
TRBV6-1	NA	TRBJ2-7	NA	CASSGERYEQYF	TGTGCCAGCAGCGGAGAACGCTACGAGCAGTACTTC
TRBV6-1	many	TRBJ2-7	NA	CASRGGQAGEQYF	TGTGCCAGCAGGGGAGGACAAGCAGGCGAGCAGTACTTC
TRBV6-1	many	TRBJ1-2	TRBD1	CASSEIPGQGYGYTF	TGTGCCAGCAGTGAAATCCCGGGACAGGGCTATGGCTACACCTTC
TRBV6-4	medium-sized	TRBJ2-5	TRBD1	CASSDNRGETQYF	TGTGCCAGCAGTGACAACAGGGGCGAGACCCAGTACTTC
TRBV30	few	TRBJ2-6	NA	CAWSPGGGRANVLTF	TGTGCCTGGAGTCCTGGAGGGGGTCGGGCCAACGTCCTGACTTTC
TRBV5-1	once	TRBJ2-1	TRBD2	CASSLVSLAGGVNEQFF	TGCGCCAGCAGCTTGGTATCGCTAGCGGGAGGAGTCAATGAGCAGTTCTTC
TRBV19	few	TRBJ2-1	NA	CASSISGGGQFF	TGTGCCAGTAGTATATCCGGGGGAGGGCAGTTCTTC
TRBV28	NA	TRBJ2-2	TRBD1	CASSLLGSGTGNFGELFF	TGTGCCAGCAGTTTACTAGGATCCGGGACAGGGAACTTCGGGGAGTTGTTTTTT
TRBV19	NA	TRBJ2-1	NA	CASSMMGSSYNEQFF	TGTGCCAGTAGTATGATGGGTTCATCCTACAATGAGCAGTTCTTC
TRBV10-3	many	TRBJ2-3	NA	CAIEGTASTDTQYF	TGTGCCATCGAAGGGACCGCGTCCACAGATACGCAGTATTTT
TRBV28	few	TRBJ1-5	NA	CASSLTWGSQPQHF	TGTGCCAGCAGCCTAACATGGGGCTCCCAGCCCCAGCATTTT
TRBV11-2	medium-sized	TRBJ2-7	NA	CASSPGQLYEQYF	TGTGCCAGCAGCCCAGGACAGCTCTACGAGCAGTACTTC
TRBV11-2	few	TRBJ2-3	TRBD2	CASSLNSGGIDTQYF	TGTGCCAGCAGCTTAAATTCGGGAGGGATAGATACGCAGTATTTT
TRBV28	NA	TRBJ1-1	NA	CASSLSSSGLNTEAFF	TGTGCCAGCAGTTTAAGCAGTTCCGGGTTGAACACTGAAGCTTTCTTT
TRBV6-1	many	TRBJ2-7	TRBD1	CASRGQGGIFEQYF	TGTGCCAGCAGGGGACAGGGCGGGATTTTCGAGCAGTACTTC
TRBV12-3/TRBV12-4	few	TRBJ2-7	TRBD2	CASSLTSGSYEQYF	TGTGCCAGCAGTTTAACTAGCGGGTCCTACGAGCAGTACTTC
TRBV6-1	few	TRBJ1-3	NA	CASSRSTDHAGNTIYF	TGTGCCAGCAGTAGGTCGACGGACCATGCTGGAAACACCATATATTTT
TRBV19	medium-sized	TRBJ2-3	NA	CASWALGDTQYF	TGTGCCAGTTGGGCCTTGGGAGATACGCAGTATTTT
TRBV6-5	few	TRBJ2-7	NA	CASSLSQGSYEHYF	TGTGCCAGCAGCTTATCCCAGGGCTCCTACGAGCATTACTTC
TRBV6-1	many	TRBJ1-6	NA	CASSRVDSPLHF	TGTGCCAGCAGCAGGGTCGATTCACCCCTCCACTTT
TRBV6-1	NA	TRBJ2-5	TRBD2	CASRRGGEQETQYF	TGTGCCAGCAGGCGCGGGGGGGAGCAAGAGACCCAGTACTTC
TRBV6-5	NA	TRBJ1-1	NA	CASSYGQGFNTEAFF	TGTGCCAGCAGTTACGGGCAGGGCTTTAACACTGAAGCTTTCTTT
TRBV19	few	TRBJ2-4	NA	CASSIVSEVAKNIQYF	TGTGCCAGTAGTATAGTCTCGGAGGTAGCCAAAAACATTCAGTACTTC